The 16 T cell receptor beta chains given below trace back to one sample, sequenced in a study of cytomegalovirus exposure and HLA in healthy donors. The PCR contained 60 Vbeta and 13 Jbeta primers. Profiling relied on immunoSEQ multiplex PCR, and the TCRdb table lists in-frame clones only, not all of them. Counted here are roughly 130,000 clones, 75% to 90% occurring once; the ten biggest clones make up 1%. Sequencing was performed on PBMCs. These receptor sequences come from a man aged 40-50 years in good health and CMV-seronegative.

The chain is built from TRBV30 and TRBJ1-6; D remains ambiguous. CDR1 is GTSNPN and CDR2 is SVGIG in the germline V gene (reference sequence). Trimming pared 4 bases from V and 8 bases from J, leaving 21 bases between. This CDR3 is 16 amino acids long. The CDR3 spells CAWTPRRGLGDSPLHF. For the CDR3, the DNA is TGTGCCTGGACCCCCCGACGGGGTCTCGGGGATTCACCCCTCCACTTT.

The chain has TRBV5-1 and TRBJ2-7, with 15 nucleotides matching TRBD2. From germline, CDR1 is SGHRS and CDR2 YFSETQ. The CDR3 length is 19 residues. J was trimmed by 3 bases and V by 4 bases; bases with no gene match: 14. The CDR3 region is CASSSRPGLAGGSVYEQYF. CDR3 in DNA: TGCGCCAGCAGCAGTAGACCGGGACTAGCGGGAGGATCCGTCTACGAGCAGTACTTC.

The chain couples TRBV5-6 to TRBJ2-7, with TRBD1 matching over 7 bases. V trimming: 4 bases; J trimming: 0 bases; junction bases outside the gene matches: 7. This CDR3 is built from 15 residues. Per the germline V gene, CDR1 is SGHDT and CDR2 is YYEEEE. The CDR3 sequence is CASSEPGQSSYEQYF. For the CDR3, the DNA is TGTGCCAGCAGCGAACCGGGACAGAGCTCCTACGAGCAGTACTTC.

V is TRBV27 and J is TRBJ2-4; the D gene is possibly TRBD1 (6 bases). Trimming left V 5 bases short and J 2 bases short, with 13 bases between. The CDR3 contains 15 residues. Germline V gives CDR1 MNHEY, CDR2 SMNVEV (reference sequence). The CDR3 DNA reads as TGTGCCAGCAGTACGACAGGTGTTACCAAAAACATTCAGTACTTC. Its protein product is CASSTTGVTKNIQYF.

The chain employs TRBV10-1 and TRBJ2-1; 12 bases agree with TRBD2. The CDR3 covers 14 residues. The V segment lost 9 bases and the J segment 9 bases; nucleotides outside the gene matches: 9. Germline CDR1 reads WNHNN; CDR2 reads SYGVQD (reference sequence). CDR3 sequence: CARGGTSGWGEQFF. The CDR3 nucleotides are TGCGCCAGGGGCGGGACTAGCGGGTGGGGTGAGCAGTTCTTC.

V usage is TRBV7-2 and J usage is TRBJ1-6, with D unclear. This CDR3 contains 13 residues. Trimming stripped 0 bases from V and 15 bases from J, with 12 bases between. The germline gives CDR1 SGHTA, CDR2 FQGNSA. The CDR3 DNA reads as TGTGCCAGCAGCTTAGCGGTCTCGCAACTCCTCCACTTT. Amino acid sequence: CASSLAVSQLLHF.

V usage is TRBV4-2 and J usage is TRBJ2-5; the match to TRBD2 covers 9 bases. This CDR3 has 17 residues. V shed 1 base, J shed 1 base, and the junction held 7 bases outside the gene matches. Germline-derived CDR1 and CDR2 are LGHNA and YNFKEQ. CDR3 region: CASSQGGLAGPQETQYF. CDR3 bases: TGTGCCAGCAGCCAAGGGGGGCTAGCGGGGCCCCAAGAGACCCAGTACTTC.

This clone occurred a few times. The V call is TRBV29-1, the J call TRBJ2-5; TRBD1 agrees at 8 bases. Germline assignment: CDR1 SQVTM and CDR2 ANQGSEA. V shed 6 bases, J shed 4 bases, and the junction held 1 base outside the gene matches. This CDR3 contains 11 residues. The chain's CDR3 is CSVTGAETQYF. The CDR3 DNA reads TGCAGCGTGACAGGGGCAGAGACCCAGTACTTC.

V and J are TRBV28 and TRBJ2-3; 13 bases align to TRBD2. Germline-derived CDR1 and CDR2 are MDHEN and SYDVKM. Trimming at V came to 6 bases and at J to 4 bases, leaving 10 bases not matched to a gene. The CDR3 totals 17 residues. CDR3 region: CASSLRTSGSGADTQYF. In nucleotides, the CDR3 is TGTGCCAGCAGCCTCAGGACTAGCGGGAGTGGGGCAGATACGCAGTATTTT.

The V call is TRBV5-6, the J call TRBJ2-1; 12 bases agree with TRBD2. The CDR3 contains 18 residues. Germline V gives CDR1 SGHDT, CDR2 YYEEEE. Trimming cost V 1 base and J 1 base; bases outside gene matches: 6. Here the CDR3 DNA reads TGTGCCAGCAGCTTGTGGCTGACTAGCGGGGGTTCCTACAATGAGCAGTTCTTC. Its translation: CASSLWLTSGGSYNEQFF.

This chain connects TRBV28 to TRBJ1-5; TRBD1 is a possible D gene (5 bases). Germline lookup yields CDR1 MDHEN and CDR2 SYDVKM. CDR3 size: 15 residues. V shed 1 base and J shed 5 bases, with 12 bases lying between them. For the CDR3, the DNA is TGTGCCAGCAGTTTATCCGCGGGACGAGATCAGCCCCAGCATTTT. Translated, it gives CASSLSAGRDQPQHF.

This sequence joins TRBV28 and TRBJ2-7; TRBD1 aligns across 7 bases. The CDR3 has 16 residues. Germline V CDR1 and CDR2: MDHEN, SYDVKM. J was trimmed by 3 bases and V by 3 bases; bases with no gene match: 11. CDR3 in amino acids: CASSFTRTTGNYEQYF. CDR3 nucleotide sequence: TGTGCCAGCAGTTTTACGAGGACGACAGGGAACTACGAGCAGTACTTC. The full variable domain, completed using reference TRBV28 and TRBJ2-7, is DVKVTQSSRYLVKRTGEKVFLECVQDMDHENMFWYRQDPGLGLRLIYFSYDVKMKEKGDIPEGYSVSREKKERFSLILESASTNQTSMYLCASSFTRTTGNYEQYFGPGTRLTVT.

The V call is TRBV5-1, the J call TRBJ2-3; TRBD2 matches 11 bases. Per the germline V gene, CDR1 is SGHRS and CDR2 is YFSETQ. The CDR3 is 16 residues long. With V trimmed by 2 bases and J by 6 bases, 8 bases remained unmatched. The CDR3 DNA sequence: TGCGCCAGCAGCTTCGGTAGCGGGGGGGCTGGGGATACGCAGTATTTT. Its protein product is CASSFGSGGAGDTQYF.

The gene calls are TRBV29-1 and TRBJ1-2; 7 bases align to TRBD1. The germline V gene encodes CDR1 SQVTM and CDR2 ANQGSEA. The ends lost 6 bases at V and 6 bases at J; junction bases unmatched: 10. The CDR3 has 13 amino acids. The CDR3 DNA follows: TGCAGCGTGAAGGCGACAGGGAACCATGGCTACACCTTC. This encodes CSVKATGNHGYTF.

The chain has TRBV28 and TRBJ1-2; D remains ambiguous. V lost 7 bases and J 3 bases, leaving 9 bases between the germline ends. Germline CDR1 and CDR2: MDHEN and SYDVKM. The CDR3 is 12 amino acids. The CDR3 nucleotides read TGTGCCAGCACCCCTCGGGACTATGGCTACACCTTC. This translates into CASTPRDYGYTF.

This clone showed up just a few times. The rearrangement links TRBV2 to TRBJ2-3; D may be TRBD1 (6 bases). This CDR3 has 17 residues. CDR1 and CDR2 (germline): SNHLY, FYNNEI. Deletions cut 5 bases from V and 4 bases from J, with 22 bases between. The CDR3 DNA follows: TGTGCCAGCAGTTTAAGGCCGTGGGGGCGCAAGTCAGATACGCAGTATTTT. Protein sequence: CASSLRPWGRKSDTQYF.